This T cell receptor (beta chain) is from a study of cytomegalovirus exposure and HLA in healthy donors. General observations from the study: CMV serostatus was the only recorded immune exposure for donors. Upon later analysis, HLA-associated TCR beta chains proved more clonally expanded than other, equally common chains.

On this clone: Its matching antigen is unknown. At the DNA level, this CDR3 is encoded by other sequences in the same sample as well.

PCR was performed using 60 Vbeta and 13 Jbeta primers. Profiled with immunoSEQ multiplex PCR; TCRdb holds only in-frame clones, not every one. The sample yields some 160,000 clones, around 80% seen once. This CDR3 contains 13 residues. The germline V and J ends were trimmed by 1 base and 6 bases, with 7 bases remaining between them. Germline CDR1 and CDR2: SEHNR and FQNEAQ (reference sequence). The clonotype comes from a male donor in good health and CMV-seropositive. Material for sequencing was PBMCs. The rearrangement links TRBV7-9 to TRBJ2-1; D is uncertain. The CDR3 region has the DNA TGTGCCAGCAGCTTAGTGGCGGCCAATGAGCAGTTCTTC. Protein sequence: CASSLVAANEQFF. Drawing the rest from reference TRBV7-9 and TRBJ2-1, the complete variable domain is DTGVSQNPRHKITKRGQNVTFRCDPISEHNRLYWYRQTLGQGPEFLTYFQNEAQLEKSRLLSDRFSAERPKGSFSTLEIQRTEQGDSAMYLCASSLVAANEQFFGPGTRLTVL.